One and the same sample provided the 14 T cell receptor beta chains below, sequenced in a study of T cell responses to AZD1222 COVID-19 vaccine. The protocol was immunoSEQ multiplex PCR, while the TCRdb copy is restricted to in-frame clones and leaves out a portion. This table holds about 96,000 clones, about nine tenths found once. The source material was peripheral blood, sampled on day 0 of AZD1222 vaccination. The receptors stem from an adult in good health.

The genes are TRBV28 and TRBJ2-7, with a possible D match to TRBD1 (6 bases). The CDR3 consists of 14 residues. From germline, CDR1 is MDHEN and CDR2 SYDVKM. The germline V and J ends were trimmed by 4 bases and 7 bases, with 17 bases remaining between them. CDR3 bases: TGTGCCAGCAGTTCCCAGGGGCGTTACCCTGAGCAGTACTTC. Amino acids: CASSSQGRYPEQYF.

V usage is TRBV5-1 and J usage is TRBJ1-2, with D tentatively TRBD1 (6 bases). Trimming removed 6 bases at V and 0 bases at J, with 15 bases between. This CDR3 has 15 residues. Germline CDR1 and CDR2: SGHRS and YFSETQ. CDR3 coding DNA: TGCGCCAGCACCCTCGGGGGGGCCCCTAACTATGGCTACACCTTC. It yields the protein CASTLGGAPNYGYTF.

The V and J genes are TRBV20-1 and TRBJ2-4; D is uncertain. CDR1 and CDR2 (germline): DFQATT, SNEGSKA (reference sequence). This CDR3 contains 10 residues. This chain's CDR3 is CSFVMNIQYF. As DNA, the CDR3 is TGCAGCTTCGTTATGAACATTCAGTACTTC.

Details on this clone: The same CDR3 is also encoded by other DNA sequences in this sample. This chain uses TRBV7-2 with TRBJ2-7; 7 bases match TRBD2. Germline V gene lookup returns CDR1 SGHTA and CDR2 FQGNSA. The V and J ends lost 1 base and 0 bases, in that order; junction bases with no gene match: 3. The CDR3 is 15 residues long. The CDR3 loop is CASSLVGGSSYEQYF. The DNA for the CDR3 is TGTGCCAGCAGCTTAGTGGGGGGGAGCTCCTACGAGCAGTACTTC.

The gene calls are TRBV5-4 and TRBJ2-7; D is uncertain. V was cut by 4 bases and J by 2 bases, with 10 bases left in between. Per germline, CDR1 SGHNT and CDR2 YYREEE (reference sequence). The length of the CDR3 is 13 residues. The CDR3 DNA sequence: TGTGCCAGCAGCGAGAGCAGAGCCTACGAGCAGTACTTC. Protein: CASSESRAYEQYF.

The chain couples TRBV5-6 to TRBJ2-1; D is ambiguous. Deletions cut 6 bases from V and 0 bases from J, with 7 bases between. The CDR3 is made up of 13 amino acids. The V gene's germline CDR1 is SGHDT and CDR2 YYEEEE. The CDR3 sequence: CASNLISYNEQFF. The CDR3, as DNA: TGTGCCAGCAATCTGATCTCCTACAATGAGCAGTTCTTC.

The rearrangement joins TRBV27 to TRBJ2-2; 9 nucleotides agree with TRBD2. The germline CDR1 and CDR2 sequences are MNHEY and SMNVEV (reference sequence). The V and J ends lost 4 bases and 3 bases, in that order; junction bases with no gene match: 12. This CDR3 contains 18 residues. CDR3 loop: CASSSPFSGGTHTGELFF. The CDR3 DNA reads as TGTGCCAGCAGTTCCCCCTTCAGCGGGGGGACCCACACCGGGGAGCTGTTTTTT.

The chain links TRBV5-3 to TRBJ2-7; TRBD1 matches at 8 bases. TRBV5-3 is known as an ORF, though its function is uncertain. The CDR3 has 17 amino acids. The V gene end was trimmed by 3 bases and the J gene end by 0 bases; junction bases not matched to a gene: 11. The CDR3 DNA reads as TGTGCCAGAAGCTCCTACCCGGACAGGGTCAGCTCCTACGAGCAGTACTTC. Translating it yields CARSSYPDRVSSYEQYF.

This sequence joins TRBV7-9 and TRBJ2-2; 7 bases are a match to TRBD1. The CDR3 extends over 15 amino acids. CDR1 SEHNR and CDR2 FQNEAQ come from the germline V gene (reference sequence). After removal of 3 bases from V and 4 bases from J, the junction contained 5 bases not matched to a gene. CDR3 DNA: TGTGCCAGCAGCTTTAGGGGGCCGGTCACCGGGGAGCTGTTTTTT. Its translation: CASSFRGPVTGELFF.

The J gene is TRBJ2-7, the V gene TRBV7-8, with 7 bases lining up with TRBD1. The trim removed 5 bases at V and 0 bases at J, leaving 10 bases unmatched. The CDR3 runs 16 residues. The germline V gene encodes CDR1 SGHVS and CDR2 FQNEAQ. The CDR3 protein is CASSGKGQRSSYEQYF. The CDR3 DNA is TGTGCCAGCAGCGGAAAGGGACAGCGCAGCTCCTACGAGCAGTACTTC.

The chain uses TRBV5-1 and TRBJ2-7; tentatively, D is TRBD2 (5 bases). This CDR3 is 15 amino acids long. V lost 4 bases and J 3 bases, leaving 17 bases between the germline ends. Per germline, CDR1 SGHRS and CDR2 YFSETQ. The CDR3 DNA sequence: TGCGCCAGCAGCGAAATTGGCAACCGGGGCTACGAGCAGTACTTC. The encoded protein is CASSEIGNRGYEQYF.

The V gene is TRBV30, the J gene TRBJ1-6; TRBD1 is a possible D gene (6 bases). The CDR3 has 12 residues. Between the trimmed V and J ends, which lost 8 bases and 5 bases, there was a span of 10 bases. CDR1 and CDR2 from the germline V gene are GTSNPN and SVGIG (reference sequence). The CDR3 loop reads CARGQNNSPLHF. The DNA of the CDR3 is TGTGCCAGGGGACAAAATAATTCACCCCTCCACTTT.

The chain uses TRBV6-5 and TRBJ1-6, with 8 positions matching TRBD1. The CDR3 has 14 residues. The germline V gene has CDR1 MNHEY and CDR2 SVGAGI. V lost 10 bases and J lost 10; bases outside the gene matches: 12. CDR3 DNA: TGTGCCACAAAACGTGGACAGGGAGAATCACCCCTCCACTTT. This translates into CATKRGQGESPLHF.

J is TRBJ2-6 and V is TRBV7-2; no reliable D call. CDR3 size: 15 residues. Germline V lookup: CDR1 SGHTA, CDR2 FQGNSA. V lost 0 bases and J lost 1, with 4 bases in between. CDR3 loop: CASSLAGSGANVLTF. CDR3 sequence (DNA): TGTGCCAGCAGCTTAGCCGGGTCTGGGGCCAACGTCCTGACTTTC.